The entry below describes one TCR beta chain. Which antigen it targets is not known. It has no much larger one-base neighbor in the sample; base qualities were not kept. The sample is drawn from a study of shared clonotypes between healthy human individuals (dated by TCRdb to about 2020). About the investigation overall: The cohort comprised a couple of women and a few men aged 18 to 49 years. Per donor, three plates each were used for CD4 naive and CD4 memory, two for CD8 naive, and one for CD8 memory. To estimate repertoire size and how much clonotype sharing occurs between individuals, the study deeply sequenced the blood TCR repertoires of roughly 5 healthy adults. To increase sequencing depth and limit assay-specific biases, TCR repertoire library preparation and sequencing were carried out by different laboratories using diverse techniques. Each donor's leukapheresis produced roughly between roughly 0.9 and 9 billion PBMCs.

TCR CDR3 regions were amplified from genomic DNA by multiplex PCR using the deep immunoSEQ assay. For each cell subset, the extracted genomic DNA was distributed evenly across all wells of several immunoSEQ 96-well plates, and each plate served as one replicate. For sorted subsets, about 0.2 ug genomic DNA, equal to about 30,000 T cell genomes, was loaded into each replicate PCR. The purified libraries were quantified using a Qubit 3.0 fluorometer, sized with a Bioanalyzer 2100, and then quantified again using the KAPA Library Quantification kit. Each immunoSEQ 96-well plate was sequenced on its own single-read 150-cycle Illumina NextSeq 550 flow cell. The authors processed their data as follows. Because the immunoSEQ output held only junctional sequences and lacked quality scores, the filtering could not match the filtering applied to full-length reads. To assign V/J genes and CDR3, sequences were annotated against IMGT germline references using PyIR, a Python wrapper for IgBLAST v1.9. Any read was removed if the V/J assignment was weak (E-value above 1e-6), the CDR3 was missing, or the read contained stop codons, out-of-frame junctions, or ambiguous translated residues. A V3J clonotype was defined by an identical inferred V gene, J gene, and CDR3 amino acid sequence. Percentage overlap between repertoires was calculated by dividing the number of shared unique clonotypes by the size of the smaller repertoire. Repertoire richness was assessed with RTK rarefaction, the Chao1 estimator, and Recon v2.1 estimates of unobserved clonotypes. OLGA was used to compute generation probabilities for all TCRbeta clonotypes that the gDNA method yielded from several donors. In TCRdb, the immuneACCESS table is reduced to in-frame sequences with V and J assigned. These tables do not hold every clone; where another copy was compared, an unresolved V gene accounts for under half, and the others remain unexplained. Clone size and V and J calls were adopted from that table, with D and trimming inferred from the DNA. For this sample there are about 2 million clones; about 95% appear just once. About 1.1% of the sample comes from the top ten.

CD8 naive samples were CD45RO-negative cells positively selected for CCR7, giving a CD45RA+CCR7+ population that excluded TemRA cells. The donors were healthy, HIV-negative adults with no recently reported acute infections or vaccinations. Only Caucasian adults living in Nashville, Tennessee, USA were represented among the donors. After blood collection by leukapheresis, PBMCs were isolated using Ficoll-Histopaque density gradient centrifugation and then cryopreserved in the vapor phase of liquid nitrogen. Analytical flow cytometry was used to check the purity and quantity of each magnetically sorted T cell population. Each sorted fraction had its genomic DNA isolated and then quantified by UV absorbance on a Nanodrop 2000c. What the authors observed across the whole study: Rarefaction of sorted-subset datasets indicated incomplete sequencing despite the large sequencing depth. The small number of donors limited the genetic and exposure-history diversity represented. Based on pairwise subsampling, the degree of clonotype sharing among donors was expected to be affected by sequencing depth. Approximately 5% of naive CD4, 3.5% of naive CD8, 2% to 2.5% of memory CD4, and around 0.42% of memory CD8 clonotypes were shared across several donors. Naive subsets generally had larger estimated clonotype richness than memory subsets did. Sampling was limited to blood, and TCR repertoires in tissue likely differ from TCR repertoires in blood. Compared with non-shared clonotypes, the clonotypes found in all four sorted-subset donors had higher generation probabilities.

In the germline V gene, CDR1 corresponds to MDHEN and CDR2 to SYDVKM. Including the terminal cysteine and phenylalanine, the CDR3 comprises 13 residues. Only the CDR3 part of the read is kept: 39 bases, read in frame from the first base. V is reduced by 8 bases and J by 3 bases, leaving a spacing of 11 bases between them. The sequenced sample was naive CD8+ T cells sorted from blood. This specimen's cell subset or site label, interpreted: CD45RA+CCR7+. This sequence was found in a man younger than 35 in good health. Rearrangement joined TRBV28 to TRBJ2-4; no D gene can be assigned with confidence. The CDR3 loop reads CASGGSVKNIQYF. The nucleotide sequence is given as TGTGCCAGCGGCGGAAGCGTCAAAAACATTCAGTACTTC.